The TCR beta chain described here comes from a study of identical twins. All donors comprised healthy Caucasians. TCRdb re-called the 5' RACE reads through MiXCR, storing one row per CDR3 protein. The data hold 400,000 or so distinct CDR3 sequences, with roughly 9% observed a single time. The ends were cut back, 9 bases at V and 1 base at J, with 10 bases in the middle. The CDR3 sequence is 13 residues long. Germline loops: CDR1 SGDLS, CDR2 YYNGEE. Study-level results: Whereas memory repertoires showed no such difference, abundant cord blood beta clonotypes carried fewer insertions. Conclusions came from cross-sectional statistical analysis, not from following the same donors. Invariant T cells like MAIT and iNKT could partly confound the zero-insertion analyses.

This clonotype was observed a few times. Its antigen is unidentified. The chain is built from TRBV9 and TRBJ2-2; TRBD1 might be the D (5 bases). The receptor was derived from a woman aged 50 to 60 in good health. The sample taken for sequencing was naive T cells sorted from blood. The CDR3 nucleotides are TGTGCCACCAGGGATTTGAACACCGGGGAGCTGTTTTTT. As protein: CATRDLNTGELFF.